The next 12 T cell receptor beta chains were all read from a single sample in a study of blood T cells in healthy people across ages. For the second PCR, which ran for about 6 to 11 cycles, a sample-barcoded 5' primer and a J-beta primer mix were used. TCRdb used MiXCR to reprocess the 5' RACE reads, holding one entry per CDR3 protein. Of over a million distinct CDR3 sequences listed, under 45% were seen once; the top ten hold 15% to 20%. The sequenced sample was blood. These receptors all come from a woman aged 60-75 years in good health.

This clonotype was seen more than once but under ten times. In DNA, the CDR3 is TGTGCCATCAGTGAGATGGCTTACGAGCAGTACTTC. Translation: CAISEMAYEQYF. The rearrangement uses TRBV10-3 and TRBJ2-5; D is unresolved. Gene TRBJ2-7 matches the end of the DNA better, so the J call may be wrong. The CDR3 is 12 amino acids. Germline V lookup: CDR1 ENHRY, CDR2 SYGVKD.

The chain employs TRBV29-1 and TRBJ2-4; 9 nucleotides align to TRBD2. With 6 bases clipped from V and 13 bases from J, the junction kept 16 bases outside the gene matches. Per germline, CDR1 SQVTM and CDR2 ANQGSEA. CDR3 length: 14 residues. CDR3 sequence: CSVAGTSSIDEQYF. The CDR3 bases are TGCAGCGTCGCCGGGACTAGCAGCATCGATGAGCAGTACTTC.

This clonotype has a handful of counts. J is TRBJ2-3 and V is TRBV7-8; D not certain. This CDR3 has 15 residues. Trimming left V 5 bases short and J 2 bases short, with 14 bases between. Germline CDR1 is SGHVS and CDR2 is FQNEAQ. The DNA for the CDR3 is TGTGCCAGCAGCATAGGAGTGAGCCTCACAGATACGCAGTATTTT. This translates into CASSIGVSLTDTQYF.

This clonotype was detected once. Written as DNA, the CDR3 is TGCAGTGCTAGAGATCCAGCACGGAGGTCAATTGAGCAGTTCTTC. This gives the protein CSARDPARRSIEQFF. The J gene is TRBJ2-1, the V gene TRBV20-1, with D tentatively TRBD2 (5 bases). Trimming pared 0 bases from V and 9 bases from J, leaving 18 bases between. Per the germline V gene, CDR1 is DFQATT and CDR2 is SNEGSKA (reference sequence). CDR3 size: 15 residues.

This sequence joins TRBV5-5 and TRBJ2-6, with D possibly TRBD1 on 6 matching bases. V was cut by 3 bases and J by 4 bases, with 11 bases left in between. Germline V gives CDR1 SGHKS, CDR2 YYEKEE (reference sequence). CDR3 length equals 15 residues. CDR3 region: CASSSEGVGANVLTF. For the CDR3, the DNA is TGTGCCAGCAGCTCAGAGGGGGTCGGGGCCAACGTCCTGACTTTC. The entire variable domain, with the rest obtained from reference TRBV5-5 and TRBJ2-6, is as follows: DAGVTQSPTHLIKTRGQQVTLRCSPISGHKSVSWYQQVLGQGPQFIFQYYEKEERGRGNFPDRFSARQFPNYSSELNVNALLLGDSALYLCASSSEGVGANVLTFGAGSRLTVL.

V and J are TRBV5-5 and TRBJ2-3, with D unresolved. CDR3 length: 15 amino acids. V lost 6 bases and J lost 2, with 16 bases in between. Germline CDR1 reads SGHKS; CDR2 reads YYEKEE (reference sequence). The CDR3 spells CASINSGASTDTQYF. The CDR3 bases are TGTGCCAGCATAAACTCAGGCGCTTCCACAGATACGCAGTATTTT.

This clonotype has only a few counts. The gene calls are TRBV10-3 and TRBJ2-7; no clear D gene. The germline V gene encodes CDR1 ENHRY and CDR2 SYGVKD. The CDR3 contains 15 residues. V dropped 2 bases and J dropped 1 base, with 12 bases sitting between them. The CDR3 protein is CAISEPTPESYEQYF. The CDR3 coding sequence is TGTGCCATCAGTGAGCCCACCCCGGAGTCCTACGAGCAGTACTTC.

This clonotype was recorded a few times. V is TRBV28 and J is TRBJ2-1; 13 bases fit TRBD2. Germline assignment: CDR1 MDHEN and CDR2 SYDVKM. V shed 1 base and J 1 base; nucleotides not matched to a gene: 7. The CDR3 contains 19 residues. CDR3 sequence reads: CASSLSGLAGTTSYNEQFF. CDR3 nucleotides: TGTGCCAGCAGTTTATCGGGACTAGCGGGAACAACTTCCTACAATGAGCAGTTCTTC. Supplemented by reference TRBV28 and TRBJ2-1, the full variable domain reads DVKVTQSSRYLVKRTGEKVFLECVQDMDHENMFWYRQDPGLGLRLIYFSYDVKMKEKGDIPEGYSVSREKKERFSLILESASTNQTSMYLCASSLSGLAGTTSYNEQFFGPGTRLTVL.

On this clonotype itself: Germline and junction disagree at one end, which may indicate a read error. The chain recombines TRBV5-4 with TRBJ2-1; 13 bases are a match to TRBD2. CDR3 length: 15 amino acids. Germline V gene lookup returns CDR1 SGHNT and CDR2 YYREEE (reference sequence). CDR3 DNA sequence: TGTGCCAGCAGGAAACTAGCGGGAGGGAGTAGTGAGCTGTTCTTC. It yields the protein CASRKLAGGSSELFF.

In this sample, this clonotype turned up a few times. The CDR3 nucleotides read TGCAGTGCTATCCTGACTAGCGGGGTTACAGATACGCAGTATTTT. Translated, it gives CSAILTSGVTDTQYF. V usage is TRBV20-1 and J usage is TRBJ2-3; 11 bases fit TRBD2. V lost 4 bases, J lost 3 bases, and 6 bases stayed unmatched. Germline V gene lookup returns CDR1 DFQATT and CDR2 SNEGSKA (reference sequence). The CDR3 sequence is 15 residues long.

Many counts were recorded for this clonotype. V gene TRBV12-3 or TRBV12-4 combines with J gene TRBJ1-2, with TRBD1 matching over 9 bases. V was pared by 4 bases and J by 6 bases, with 12 bases of the junction left unmatched. The CDR3 extends over 16 amino acids. The CDR3 sequence: CASSYPGTGRSNGYTF. The CDR3 nucleotides are TGTGCCAGCAGTTACCCCGGGACAGGGAGGTCTAATGGCTACACCTTC.

This clonotype was counted only a few times. This chain joins TRBV2 and TRBJ2-6; 9 bases align to TRBD1. V lost 5 bases and J lost 0; bases outside the gene matches: 5. The CDR3 is made up of 17 amino acids. Germline V lookup: CDR1 SNHLY, CDR2 FYNNEI. The CDR3, as DNA: TGTGCCAGCAGTACCGGGACAGGGACCTCTGGGGCCAACGTCCTGACTTTC. Protein product: CASSTGTGTSGANVLTF.